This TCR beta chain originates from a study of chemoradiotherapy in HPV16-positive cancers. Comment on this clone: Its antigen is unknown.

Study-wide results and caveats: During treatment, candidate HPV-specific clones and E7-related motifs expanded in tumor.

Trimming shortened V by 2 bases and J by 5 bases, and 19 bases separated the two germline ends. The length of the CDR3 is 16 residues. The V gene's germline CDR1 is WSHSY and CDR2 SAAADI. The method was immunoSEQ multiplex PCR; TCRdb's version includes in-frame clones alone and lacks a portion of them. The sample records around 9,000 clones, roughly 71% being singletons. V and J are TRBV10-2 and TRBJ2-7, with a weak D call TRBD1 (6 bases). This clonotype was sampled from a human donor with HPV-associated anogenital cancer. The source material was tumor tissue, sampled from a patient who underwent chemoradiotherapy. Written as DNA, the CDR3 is TGCGCCAGCAGTGAGAGGGTGGGCAGGGGAAAGAACGAGCAGTACTTC. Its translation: CASSERVGRGKNEQYF.